A selection of T cell receptor beta chains follows, all from one sample in a study of human T cells and chemical hapten exposure. TCRdb analysed the RACE reads with MiXCR anew, one entry per CDR3 protein. The data show under 200,000 distinct CDR3 sequences, about 27% seen once. The sample here was whole blood, taken in connection with sensitization to the hapten diphenylcyclopropenone (DPC). All receptors come from a woman in her late teens or twenties with alopecia areata. Some clones in this sample may be carry-over from other donors' samples. Each CDR3 is given with its conserved first and last residue. The order of the fields is V gene, D gene, J gene, clone size, CDR3 protein, CDR3 DNA. D genes are given only for firm matches. Size values are once, few and many counts, or a class for expanded clones, and some rows have none.

>TRBV27|-|TRBJ2-5|-
CASSLAGTETQYF
TGTGCCAGCAGTTTGGCGGGGACAGAGACCCAGTACTTC
>TRBV20-1|-|TRBJ2-7|-
CSASGSGPEQYF
TGCAGTGCTAGCGGGTCAGGGCCAGAGCAGTACTTC
>TRBV12-3/TRBV12-4|-|TRBJ1-1|-
CASSFQGWNTEAFF
TGTGCCAGCAGTTTTCAGGGCTGGAACACTGAAGCTTTCTTT
>TRBV4-3|TRBD1|TRBJ2-7|few
CASSQTQGSYEQYF
TGCGCCAGCAGCCAAACACAGGGGTCCTACGAGCAGTACTTC
>TRBV9|TRBD1|TRBJ1-2|-
CASSDRQGAKNLYGYTF
TGTGCCAGCAGCGATAGACAGGGGGCCAAAAATCTCTATGGCTACACCTTC
>TRBV7-9|TRBD2|TRBJ2-1|few
CASTLGRSYNEQFF
TGTGCCAGCACCCTCGGGAGGAGCTACAATGAGCAGTTCTTC
>TRBV5-1|TRBD1|TRBJ1-2|few
CASTLLDRVDGYTF
TGCGCCAGCACCCTCCTGGACAGGGTCGATGGCTACACCTTC
>TRBV12-3/TRBV12-4|-|TRBJ2-2|-
CASSFTGSNTGELFF
TGTGCCAGCAGTTTTACGGGCTCTAACACCGGGGAGCTGTTTTTT
>TRBV21-1|-|TRBJ1-3|-
CASSNRQGRFSGNTIYF
TGTGCCAGCAGCAACAGACAGGGGAGGTTTTCAGGAAACACCATATATTTT
>TRBV29-1|TRBD1|TRBJ1-2|-
CSVVTGALGYTF
TGCAGCGTTGTCACAGGGGCTCTTGGCTACACCTTC
>TRBV6-1|-|TRBJ1-1|-
CASSHTEAFF
TGTGCCAGCAGCCACACTGAAGCTTTCTTT
>TRBV12-3/TRBV12-4|-|TRBJ2-1|few
CASSPRDSGYNEQFF
TGTGCCAGCAGCCCTCGTGATAGCGGCTACAATGAGCAGTTCTTC
>TRBV4-3|-|TRBJ1-5|-
CASRSNQPQHF
TGCGCCAGCCGGAGCAATCAGCCCCAGCATTTT
>TRBV4-1|-|TRBJ2-7|-
CASSHRGPDYEQYF
TGCGCCAGCAGCCACAGGGGCCCCGACTACGAGCAGTACTTC
>TRBV4-1|TRBD2|TRBJ2-7|-
CASRPSGGRYEQYF
TGCGCCAGCAGACCTAGCGGGGGCCGTTACGAGCAGTACTTC
>TRBV20-1|-|TRBJ2-1|many
CSARAGQNVYNEQFF
TGCAGTGCTAGAGCGGGGCAAAACGTATACAATGAGCAGTTCTTC
>TRBV4-3|-|TRBJ2-5|few
CASSQDLGGTQYF
TGCGCCAGCAGCCAAGATCTAGGGGGGACCCAGTACTTC
>TRBV18|TRBD2|TRBJ2-5|few
CASSEREAQETQYF
TGTGCCAGCTCCGAACGGGAGGCCCAAGAGACCCAGTACTTC
>TRBV6-6|-|TRBJ1-5|-
CASTPARDQPQHF
TGTGCCAGCACTCCGGCCAGGGACCAGCCCCAGCATTTT
>TRBV4-1|-|TRBJ1-2|few
CASSLLDINYGYTF
TGCGCCAGCAGCCTATTGGACATTAACTATGGCTACACCTTC
>TRBV4-1|-|TRBJ2-4|few
CASSQEVVGNIQYF
TGCGCCAGCAGCCAAGAAGTGGTGGGGAACATTCAGTACTTC
>TRBV12-3/TRBV12-4|TRBD1|TRBJ2-5|few
CASRRQGAGETQYF
TGTGCCAGCAGGAGACAGGGGGCCGGGGAGACCCAGTACTTC
>TRBV29-1|-|TRBJ1-1|-
CSASGQITEAFF
TGCAGCGCCTCTGGACAGATCACTGAAGCTTTCTTT
>TRBV12-3/TRBV12-4|-|TRBJ2-7|-
CARSIGATETTYEQYF
TGTGCCAGGAGCATCGGGGCGACCGAAACCACCTACGAGCAGTACTTC